This TCR beta chain was found in a study of cytomegalovirus exposure and HLA in healthy donors. Findings of the study overall: 87-base-pair reads could not separate some V segments, including TRBV6-2 and TRBV6-3. Trimming of TCR beta V- and J-genes showed a link, identified in a later analysis, to a missense DCLRE1C variant.

PCR employed 60 Vbeta and 13 Jbeta primers. The table came from immunoSEQ multiplex PCR; TCRdb's copy has only in-frame clones and leaves some out. Seen here are fewer than 200,000 clones, 80% to 85% observed once, and the top ten hold 2.2%. The CDR3 covers 13 residues. The V segment lost 10 bases and the J segment 0 bases; nucleotides outside the gene matches: 3. CDR1 and CDR2 (germline): MGHRA, YSYEKL. Comments on this clone: Its antigen remains unidentified.

The sequence came from a woman in her twenties or thirties in good health and CMV-seronegative. Sequenced material: PBMCs. The rearrangement joins TRBV4-1 to TRBJ1-3; the match to TRBD1 covers 7 bases. The CDR3 sequence is CATGTASGNTIYF. The CDR3 region has the DNA TGCGCCACCGGGACAGCCTCTGGAAACACCATATATTTT.